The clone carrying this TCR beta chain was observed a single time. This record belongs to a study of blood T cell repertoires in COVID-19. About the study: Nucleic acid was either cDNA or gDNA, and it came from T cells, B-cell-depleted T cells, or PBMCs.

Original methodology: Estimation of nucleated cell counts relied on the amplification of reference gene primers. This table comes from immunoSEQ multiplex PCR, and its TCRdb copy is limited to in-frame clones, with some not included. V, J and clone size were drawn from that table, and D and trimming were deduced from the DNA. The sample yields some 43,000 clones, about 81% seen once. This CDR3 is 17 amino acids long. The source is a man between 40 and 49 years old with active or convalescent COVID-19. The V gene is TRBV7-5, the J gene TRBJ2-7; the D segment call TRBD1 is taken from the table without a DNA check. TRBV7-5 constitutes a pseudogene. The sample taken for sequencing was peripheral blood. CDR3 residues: CVRSPDRGIASSYEQYF. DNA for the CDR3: TGTGTCAGAAGCCCGGACAGGGGAATTGCCTCATCCTACGAGCAGTACTTC.